The clone carrying this T cell receptor (beta chain) has ten or more counts. Its matching antigen is unknown. A quantitative 5'-RACE method, one with molecular barcodes, was used to make TCR beta libraries. TCRdb passed the 5' RACE reads through MiXCR, listing each CDR3 protein once. The table includes approximately 180,000 distinct CDR3 sequences, 15% to 20% detected once. The CDR3 totals 13 residues. Trimming left V 7 bases short and J 1 base short, with 9 bases between. The sample is drawn from a study of CD8 T cells in ankylosing spondylitis. Findings and caveats of the study: Characteristic, it appeared, of ankylosing spondylitis blood was a TCR beta motif of several highly homologous variants. Certain motif variants had earlier been reported in reactive arthritis synovial fluid and blood. Within matched ankylosing spondylitis synovial fluid, disease-linked clones were reportedly significantly enriched.

Sequences were obtained from blood, either unsorted or a sorted T cell fraction (not recorded which). The chain joins TRBV12-3 or TRBV12-4 to TRBJ2-3; no reliable D call. The receptor was isolated from a male donor aged 10-29 years with ankylosing spondylitis or in good health (not recorded which). CDR3 in DNA: TGTGCCAGCACCTTACGGGGCACAGATACGCAGTATTTT. This translates into CASTLRGTDTQYF.